These 21 T cell receptor beta chains were sequenced from one sample in a study of T cells in women clearing cervical HPV infection. TCRdb's table, derived via immunoSEQ multiplex PCR, lists solely in-frame clones and lacks some. In all, the sample yields 30,000 to 45,000 clones. The sequenced sample consisted of blood buffy coat. These receptors all come from a woman aged 18-70 years with a cervical HPV16 infection that either progressed to CIN3+ or cleared (not recorded which).

On this clone: Sequencing ends 3 residues short of the CDR3 end; the germline J gene provides the rest. This chain uses TRBV20-1 with TRBJ2-7; possibly TRBD2 for D (5 bases). From germline, CDR1 is DFQATT and CDR2 SNEGSKA (reference sequence). Trimming took off 6 bases at V and 5 bases at J, with 17 bases between the two ends. This CDR3 spans 13 amino acids. This CDR3 is CSARRGSRNEQYF. CDR3 DNA, as far as it was read: TGCAGTGCGCGTCGGGGATCTAGGAACGAG.

In regard to this clone: The read terminates 3 residues ahead of where the CDR3 ends, so the germline J gene completes it. The chain combines TRBV30 with TRBJ1-2; tentatively, D is TRBD1 (5 bases). There are 12 residues in the CDR3. Germline CDR1 and CDR2: GTSNPN and SVGIG (reference sequence). CDR3 bases read: TGTGCCCTGGGCGGGGGGGGTAATGAC. Protein: CALGGGGND. The entire CDR3 protein is CALGGGGNDYTF.

CDR3 bases read: TGCGCCAGCAGCTTGGGTGGTCAGGTCTACGAG. Its translation: CASSLGGQVYE. The whole CDR3 sequence reads CASSLGGQVYEQYF. The V call is TRBV5-1, the J call TRBJ2-7; D gene unclear. The CDR3 end falls 3 residues outside the read, so it is completed with the germline J gene. V gave up 0 bases and J gave up 3 bases, with 10 bases separating them. This CDR3 spans 14 amino acids. Germline values: CDR1 SGHRS, CDR2 YFSETQ.

A word on this clone: Read sequence stops 3 residues before the CDR3 end, and the germline J gene provides the missing end. The genes are TRBV7-2 and TRBJ2-6; D possibly corresponds to TRBD2 (6 bases). This CDR3 spans 12 amino acids. CDR1 and CDR2 (germline): SGHTA, FQGNSA. Trimming pared 5 bases from V and 8 bases from J, leaving 7 bases between. The part of the CDR3 DNA that was read is TGTGCCAGCAGCCGGGACTCCAACGTC. It encodes CASSRDSNV. From start to end, the CDR3 is CASSRDSNVLTF.

To note about this clone: The CDR3 goes on 3 residues after the read ends, and that part is filled in from the germline J gene. This chain joins TRBV20-1 and TRBJ2-7; D is uncertain. The CDR3 is made up of 13 amino acids. V lost 6 bases to trimming and J lost 0 bases, with 12 bases between them. Germline V gives CDR1 DFQATT, CDR2 SNEGSKA (reference sequence). Incomplete CDR3 DNA: TGCAGTGCCCTAGAAACGAGCTCCTACGAG. Translation: CSALETSSYE. The full CDR3 protein reads CSALETSSYEQYF.

About this clone: The read finishes 3 residues shy of the CDR3 end, and the germline J gene is used to complete it. V usage is TRBV4-1 and J usage is TRBJ1-2; 7 bases map to TRBD1. Germline values: CDR1 MGHRA, CDR2 YSYEKL. CDR3 length: 16 residues. V shed 1 base and J 6 bases; nucleotides not matched to a gene: 11. CDR3 DNA, as far as it was read: TGCGCCAGCAGCCAAGGGGCAGGGGGACGTTTAGATGGC. Translating gives CASSQGAGGRLDG. The entire CDR3 reads CASSQGAGGRLDGYTF.

On this clone: The read is 3 residues too short to cover the CDR3 end, so that end is filled in from the germline J gene. The chain employs TRBV5-1 and TRBJ1-2, with D possibly matching TRBD1 (5 bases). CDR3 length: 14 residues. The V gene's germline CDR1 is SGHRS and CDR2 YFSETQ. V was pared by 4 bases and J by 4 bases, with 14 bases between. CDR3 sequence reads: CASSTGQGSYGYTF. The DNA read from the CDR3 is TGCGCCAGCAGCACGGGTCAGGGTTCCTATGGC.

Worth noting for this clone: The CDR3 end lies 3 residues beyond the end of the read and is filled in from the germline J gene. The V and J genes are TRBV20-1 and TRBJ1-2; TRBD1 matches at 9 bases. From germline, CDR1 is DFQATT and CDR2 SNEGSKA (reference sequence). The CDR3 runs to 13 residues. The DNA read from the CDR3 is TGCAGTGCTAACAACCGGGACAGGGCAGGC. It translates to CSANNRDRAG. The CDR3 reads in full as CSANNRDRAGYTF.

Comment on this clone: The observed sequence ends 3 residues before the CDR3 terminus, with the missing tail filled in from the germline J gene. Other nucleotide sequences from this sample produce the same CDR3. The rearrangement links TRBV5-1 to TRBJ1-2, with no clear D. Germline V CDR1 and CDR2: SGHRS, YFSETQ. Deletions cut 1 base from V and 2 bases from J, with 9 bases between. The CDR3 runs 14 residues. The CDR3 protein is CASSLSDLNYGYTF. The sequenced part of the CDR3 DNA is TGCGCCAGCAGCTTGTCCGACTTAAACTATGGC. Full variable domain (outside the CDR3, taken from reference TRBV5-1 and TRBJ1-2): KAGVTQTPRYLIKTRGQQVTLSCSPISGHRSVSWYQQTPGQGLQFLFEYFSETQRNKGNFPGRFSGRQFSNSRSEMNVSTLELGDSALYLCASSLSDLNYGYTFGSGTRLTVV.

Comments on this clone: The read terminates 3 residues ahead of where the CDR3 ends, so the germline J gene completes it. The J gene is TRBJ1-5, the V gene TRBV10-2; the D gene is possibly TRBD1 (6 bases). Trimming took 3 bases from V and 0 from J, leaving 12 bases between them. This CDR3 is 16 amino acids long. Germline V gene lookup returns CDR1 WSHSY and CDR2 SAAADI. The CDR3 loop is CASSEGGHYSNQPQHF. CDR3 bases read: TGCGCCAGCAGTGAAGGGGGACATTATAGCAATCAGCCC.

In the case of this clone: The junction does not match germline at one end; this may be a read error. The read ends 3 residues before the CDR3 terminus; that terminus is restored from the germline J gene. The rearrangement joins TRBV12-3 or TRBV12-4 to TRBJ1-6, with D perhaps TRBD1 (5 bases). This CDR3 region has 15 residues. The CDR3 here is CASSQGVSHNSPLHF. CDR3 DNA, as far as it was read: TGTGCCAGCAGTCAGGGAGTCTCCCATAATTCACCC.

About this clone itself: The observed sequence ends 3 residues before the CDR3 terminus, with the missing tail filled in from the germline J gene. The V call is TRBV4-1, the J call TRBJ2-7; 14 bases match TRBD2. V lost 1 base, J lost 3 bases, and 2 bases stayed unmatched. From germline, CDR1 is MGHRA and CDR2 YSYEKL. The CDR3 totals 16 residues. The part of the CDR3 DNA that was read is TGCGCCAGCAGCCAAGTTGGGACTAGCGGGGGCTACGAG. Translation: CASSQVGTSGGYE. The CDR3 as a whole reads CASSQVGTSGGYEQYF.

Of note for this clone: The read stops 3 residues short of the end of the CDR3; the missing end is completed from the germline J gene. The genes are TRBV7-6 and TRBJ2-2; 7 bases map to TRBD1. The V gene end was trimmed by 1 base and the J gene end by 2 bases; junction bases not matched to a gene: 1. The CDR3 is made up of 15 amino acids. CDR1 and CDR2 (germline): SGHVS, FNYEAQ. The CDR3 DNA, read in part, is TGTGCCAGCAGCTTAGGACAGGGTAACACCGGGGAG. Its translation is CASSLGQGNTGE. The full CDR3 protein reads CASSLGQGNTGELFF. The entire variable domain, with the rest obtained from reference TRBV7-6 and TRBJ2-2, is as follows: GAGVSQSPRYKVTKRGQDVALRCDPISGHVSLYWYRQALGQGPEFLTYFNYEAQQDKSGLPNDRFSAERPEGSISTLTIQRTEQRDSAMYRCASSLGQGNTGELFFGEGSRLTVL.

A word on this clone: The read finishes 3 residues shy of the CDR3 end, and the germline J gene is used to complete it. This chain links TRBV5-8 with TRBJ1-1; D call uncertain. V was cut by 0 bases and J by 1 base, with 4 bases left in between. The CDR3 runs 13 residues. From germline, CDR1 is SGHTS and CDR2 YDEGEE. Incomplete CDR3 DNA: TGTGCCAGCAGCTTGGACAGGAACACTGAA. It specifies CASSLDRNTE. In full, the CDR3 reads CASSLDRNTEAFF.

Comment on this clone: The missing CDR3 end, 3 residues past where the read stops, is filled in from the germline J gene. The chain combines TRBV7-8 with TRBJ2-5; 8 bases map to TRBD1. V lost 6 bases, J lost 1 base, and 7 bases stayed unmatched. In germline, CDR1 is SGHVS, CDR2 FQNEAQ. This CDR3 is 15 amino acids long. The CDR3 reads CASRAKDRVQETQYF. The part of the CDR3 DNA that was read is TGTGCCAGCAGAGCCAAGGACAGGGTCCAAGAGACC.

Note on this clone: The CDR3 end lies 3 residues beyond the end of the read and is filled in from the germline J gene. This chain uses TRBV5-3 with TRBJ1-5; a possible D gene is TRBD1 (6 bases). TRBV5-3 is classed as an ORF, of uncertain function. This CDR3 region has 15 residues. Trimming removed 3 bases at V and 4 bases at J, with 14 bases between. The CDR3 protein is CARSYNRVRNQPQHF. CDR3 DNA (partial): TGTGCCAGAAGCTATAACAGGGTACGGAATCAGCCC.

Turning to this clone: With the read ending 3 residues before the CDR3 end, the germline J gene is used to fill in that end. The genes are TRBV7-9 and TRBJ2-5, with D perhaps matching TRBD2 (5 bases). Germline V CDR1 and CDR2: SEHNR, FQNEAQ (reference sequence). This CDR3 has 13 residues. The V end was cut by 1 base, the J end by 7 bases, with 10 bases between. The part of the CDR3 DNA that was read is TGTGCCAGCAGCTTAGGGGCGGCGGGGACC. Translation gives CASSLGAAGT. The whole CDR3 region reads CASSLGAAGTQYF. Based on the CDR3 plus reference TRBV7-9 and TRBJ2-5, the full variable domain is DTGVSQNPRHKITKRGQNVTFRCDPISEHNRLYWYRQTLGQGPEFLTYFQNEAQLEKSRLLSDRFSAERPKGSFSTLEIQRTEQGDSAMYLCASSLGAAGTQYFGPGTRLLVL.

Comment on this clone: The read finishes 3 residues shy of the CDR3 end, and the germline J gene is used to complete it. This rearrangement joins TRBV30 to TRBJ1-2; D remains ambiguous. Germline values: CDR1 GTSNPN, CDR2 SVGIG (reference sequence). This CDR3 is 14 amino acids long. The CDR3 loop is CAWQPAGNSDTYTF. The CDR3 DNA, read in part, is TGTGCCTGGCAGCCAGCGGGGAACTCAGATACC.

Regarding this clone: The CDR3 goes on 3 residues after the read ends, and that part is filled in from the germline J gene. V usage is TRBV29-1 and J usage is TRBJ2-1, with 8 bases lining up with TRBD2. Germline CDR1 and CDR2: SQVTM and ANQGSEA. This CDR3 spans 14 amino acids. J gave up 5 bases and V 5 bases, and 8 bases lay outside the gene matches. The CDR3 bases that were read are TGCAGCGTTCTCGAGCGGGGGCCGAACAATGAG. It specifies CSVLERGPNNE. The CDR3 in its entirety is CSVLERGPNNEQFF.

A remark on this clone: The CDR3 is cut off 3 residues early in the read; its end comes from the germline J gene. The genes are TRBV29-1 and TRBJ2-1; 7 bases line up with TRBD1. Germline V CDR1 and CDR2: SQVTM, ANQGSEA. V was pared by 5 bases and J by 0 bases, with 7 bases of the junction left unmatched. This CDR3 region has 15 residues. The CDR3 here is CSVTGARSSYNEQFF. CDR3 DNA (partial): TGCAGCGTTACAGGGGCCAGGAGCTCCTACAATGAG.

In regard to this clone: The CDR3 extends 3 residues past the end of the read, so its final part is completed from the germline J gene. The V and J genes are TRBV6-2 or TRBV6-3 and TRBJ2-5; 12 bases match TRBD1. The CDR3 spans 16 residues. Germline V CDR1 and CDR2: MNHEY, SVGEGT. The V and J ends lost 3 bases and 6 bases, in that order; junction bases with no gene match: 8. CDR3 loop: CASSYGGQGALKTQYF. Incomplete CDR3 DNA: TGTGCCAGCAGTTATGGGGGACAGGGGGCGCTTAAGACC.